The next 7 T cell receptor beta chains were all read from a single sample in a study of blood T cell repertoires in COVID-19. TCRdb's table, derived via immunoSEQ multiplex PCR, lists solely in-frame clones and lacks some. The profile shows about 41,000 clones, approximately 82% of them singletons. The sample taken for sequencing was peripheral blood. The receptors were sampled from a woman aged 80 or over with acute or convalescent COVID-19.

This clone was observed a handful of times. The chain links TRBV7-6 to TRBJ2-2; D call uncertain. The CDR3 has 14 amino acids. Germline CDR1 reads SGHVS; CDR2 reads FNYEAQ. Trimming removed 8 bases from V and 5 bases from J, with 15 bases in between. The CDR3: CASSPGSQTGELFF. In DNA, the CDR3 is TGTGCCAGCTCTCCCGGCTCACAGACCGGGGAGCTGTTTTTT.

There are a few counts of this clone. This rearrangement joins TRBV7-9 to TRBJ1-5, with D maybe TRBD1 (5 bases). The V and J ends lost 5 bases and 5 bases respectively, with 7 bases between them. The CDR3 extends over 12 amino acids. Germline lookup yields CDR1 SEHNR and CDR2 FQNEAQ (reference sequence). The CDR3 region has the DNA TGTGCCAGCAGCCCGGGGGATCAGCCCCAGCATTTT. It translates to CASSPGDQPQHF.

This rearrangement joins TRBV4-1 to TRBJ1-2; TRBD1 is a possible D gene (6 bases). This CDR3 contains 15 residues. Germline V gene data show CDR1 as MGHRA and CDR2 as YSYEKL. Between the trimmed V and J ends, which lost 2 bases and 4 bases, there was a span of 14 bases. CDR3 loop: CASSQTQGPVYGYTF. DNA of the CDR3: TGCGCCAGCAGCCAAACACAGGGCCCCGTCTATGGCTACACCTTC.

The rearrangement joins TRBV6-5 to TRBJ1-3, with D uncertain. Germline CDR1 and CDR2: MNHEY and SVGAGI. The CDR3 covers 14 residues. Trimming cost V 7 bases and J 4 bases, with 14 bases left between them. The CDR3 region is CASIEVLPGNTIYF. For the CDR3, the DNA is TGTGCCAGCATAGAGGTTTTGCCCGGAAACACCATATATTTT.

The V call is TRBV30, the J call TRBJ1-1; D gene unclear. This CDR3 has 13 amino acids. Trimming removed 0 bases from V and 12 bases from J, with 17 bases in between. The V gene's germline CDR1 is GTSNPN and CDR2 SVGIG (reference sequence). CDR3 coding DNA: TGTGCCTGGAGTGTACAACAGTCGAGTAGAACTTTCTTT. Protein sequence: CAWSVQQSSRTFF. Drawing the rest from reference TRBV30 and TRBJ1-1, the complete variable domain is SQTIHQWPATLVQPVGSPLSLECTVEGTSNPNLYWYRQAAGRGLQLLFYSVGIGQISSEVPQNLSASRPQDRQFILSSKKLLLSDSGFYLCAWSVQQSSRTFFGQGTRLTVV.

The V gene is TRBV29-1, the J gene TRBJ2-7, with 8 bases matching TRBD1. Germline CDR1 is SQVTM and CDR2 is ANQGSEA. V gave up 2 bases and J gave up 4 bases; unmatched junction bases: 10. The CDR3 is made up of 15 amino acids. CDR3 protein: CSVELMGRGPYEQYF. The CDR3 DNA is TGCAGCGTTGAATTAATGGGCAGGGGGCCATACGAGCAGTACTTC.

J is TRBJ2-7 and V is TRBV7-9; 11 bases map to TRBD1. V was pared by 4 bases and J by 7 bases, with 6 bases of the junction left unmatched. The CDR3 contains 14 residues. The germline gives CDR1 SEHNR, CDR2 FQNEAQ (reference sequence). In nucleotides, the CDR3 is TGTGCCAGCAGCTCTGGACAGGGGGCGAGGGAGCAGTACTTC. It codes for CASSSGQGAREQYF.